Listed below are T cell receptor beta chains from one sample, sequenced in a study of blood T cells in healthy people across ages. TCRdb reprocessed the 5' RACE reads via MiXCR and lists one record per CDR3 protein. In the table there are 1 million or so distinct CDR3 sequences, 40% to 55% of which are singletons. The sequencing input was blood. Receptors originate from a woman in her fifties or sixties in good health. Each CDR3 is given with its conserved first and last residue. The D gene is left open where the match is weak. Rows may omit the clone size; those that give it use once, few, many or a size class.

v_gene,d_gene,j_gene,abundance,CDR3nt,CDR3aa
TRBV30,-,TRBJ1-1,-,TGTGCCTGGAGGAGGGCTTCTGGCACTGAAGCTTTCTTT,CAWRRASGTEAFF
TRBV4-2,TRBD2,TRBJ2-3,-,TGTGCCAGCAGCCAAGATGTCAGCGGGAGGACCACAGATACGCAGTATTTT,CASSQDVSGRTTDTQYF
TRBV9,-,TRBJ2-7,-,TGTGCCAGCAGCGTCGGACGGATGACCTACAATGAGCAGTACTTC,CASSVGRMTYNEQYF
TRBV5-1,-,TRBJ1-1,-,TGCGCCAGCAGCACCGACAGGATTGGCACTGAAGCTTTCTTT,CASSTDRIGTEAFF
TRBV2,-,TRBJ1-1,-,TGTGCCAGCAGGGCGACAGGTGAAGCTTTCTTT,CASRATGEAFF
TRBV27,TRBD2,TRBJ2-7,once,TGTGCCAGCTCCCCGGGACGCGGGGAGGGTACGTACGAGCAGTACTTC,CASSPGRGEGTYEQYF
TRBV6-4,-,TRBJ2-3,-,TGTGCCAGCAGTGGGGGGGCAACAGATACGCAGTATTTT,CASSGGATDTQYF
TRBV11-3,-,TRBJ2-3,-,TGTGCCAGCAGCTCGCTCCGGGGTAACACAGATACGCAGTATTTT,CASSSLRGNTDTQYF
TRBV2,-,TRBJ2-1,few,TGTGCCAGCAGCGTCGACGCGACAGTCTACAATGAGCAGTTCTTC,CASSVDATVYNEQFF
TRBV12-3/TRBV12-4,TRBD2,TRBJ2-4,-,TGTGCCAGCAGTTTAACTAGCGGGCGTCAGTACTTC,CASSLTSGRQYF
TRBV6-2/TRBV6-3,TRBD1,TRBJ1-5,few,TGTGCCAGCAGTTACTCAAGGACAGGGGCCGATAATCAGCCCCAGCATTTT,CASSYSRTGADNQPQHF
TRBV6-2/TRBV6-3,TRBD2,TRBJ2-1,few,TGTGCCAGCAGCCCAACGAGACGAGCGGGAGCGGGTGAGCAGTTCTTC,CASSPTRRAGAGEQFF
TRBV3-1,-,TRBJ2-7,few,TGTGCCAGCAGCCGAAGACAGGTTGACGAGCAGTACTTC,CASSRRQVDEQYF
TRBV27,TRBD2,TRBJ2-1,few,TGTGCCAGCAGTCCATGGGCCAGCGGGAGAGATGAGCAGTTCTTC,CASSPWASGRDEQFF
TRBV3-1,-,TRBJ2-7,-,TGTGCCAGCAGCCATCCTGGTGGGGAGCAGTACTTC,CASSHPGGEQYF
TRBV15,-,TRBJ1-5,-,TGTGCCACCAGCAGAGGGGTACAGGGAGGCAATCAGCCCCAGCATTTT,CATSRGVQGGNQPQHF
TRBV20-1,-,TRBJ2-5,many,TGCAGTGCTAGATGGGGTGGCGAGACCCAGTACTTC,CSARWGGETQYF
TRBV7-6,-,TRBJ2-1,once,TGTGCCAGCAGCTTAGAGTCGAAATACAATGAGCAGTTCTTC,CASSLESKYNEQFF
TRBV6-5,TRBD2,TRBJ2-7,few,TGTGCCAGCAGTTATGGGTCTAGCGGCTACGAGCAGTACTTC,CASSYGSSGYEQYF
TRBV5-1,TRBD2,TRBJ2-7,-,TGCGCCAGCAGCTGGGGGGCTAGCGGGAGCCAAGAGCAGTACTTC,CASSWGASGSQEQYF
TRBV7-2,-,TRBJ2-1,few,TGTGCCAGCAGCCTTATAGGCGTTCAGCGCGCGACACGGCGGGACAATGAGCAGTTCTTC,CASSLIGVQRATRRDNEQFF
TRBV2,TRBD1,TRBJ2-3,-,TGTGCCAGCAGTACCCGACAGGGCGGAACAGATGCGCAGTATTTT,CASSTRQGGTDAQYF
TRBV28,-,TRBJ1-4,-,TGTGCCAGCAGCAAAATTCGTGAAAAACTGTTTTTT,CASSKIREKLFF
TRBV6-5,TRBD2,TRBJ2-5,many,TGTGCCAGCAGTTTAGGGACTAGCGGGAGGGACAGGGGGACCCAGTACTTC,CASSLGTSGRDRGTQYF
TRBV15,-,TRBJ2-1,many,TGTGCCACCAGCAGAGCGTTTTTCAATGAGCAGTTCTTC,CATSRAFFNEQFF
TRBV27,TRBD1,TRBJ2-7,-,TGTGCCAGCAGTTCCCTTAAGGGGGCAACGTACTTC,CASSSLKGATYF
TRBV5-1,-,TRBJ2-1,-,TGCGCCAGCAGCTCGTTGGGCGGCAGCTCCTACAATGAGCAGTTCTTC,CASSSLGGSSYNEQFF
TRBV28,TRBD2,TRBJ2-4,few,TGTGCCAGCATCTCCCCCACTAGCGGGAGGATGTCCAAAAACATTCAGTACTTC,CASISPTSGRMSKNIQYF
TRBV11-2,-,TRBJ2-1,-,TGTGCCAGCAGCTTAGATGCCCATGAGCAGTTCTTC,CASSLDAHEQFF
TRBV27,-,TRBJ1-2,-,TGTGCCAGCAGACTAAGGGGAGAGGGCTACACCTTC,CASRLRGEGYTF